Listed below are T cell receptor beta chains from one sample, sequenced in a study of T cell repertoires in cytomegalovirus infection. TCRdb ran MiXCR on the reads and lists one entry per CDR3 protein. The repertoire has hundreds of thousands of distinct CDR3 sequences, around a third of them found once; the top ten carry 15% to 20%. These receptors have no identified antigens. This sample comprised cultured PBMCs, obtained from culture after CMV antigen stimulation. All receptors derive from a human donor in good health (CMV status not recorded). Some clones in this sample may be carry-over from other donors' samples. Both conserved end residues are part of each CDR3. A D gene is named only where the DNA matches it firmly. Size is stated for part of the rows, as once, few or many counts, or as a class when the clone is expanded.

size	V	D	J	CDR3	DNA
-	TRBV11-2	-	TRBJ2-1	CASSLGRIVNNEQFF	TGTGCCAGCAGCTTAGGACGGATTGTTAACAATGAGCAGTTCTTC
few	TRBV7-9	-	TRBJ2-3	CASSLAGRAQYF	TGTGCCAGCAGCTTAGCGGGACGTGCGCAGTATTTT
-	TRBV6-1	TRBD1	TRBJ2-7	CASRKGASYEQYF	TGTGCCAGCAGAAAGGGGGCCTCCTACGAGCAGTACTTC
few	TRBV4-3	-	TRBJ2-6	CASSQDISSGANVLTF	TGCGCCAGCAGCCAAGATATTAGCTCTGGGGCCAACGTCCTGACTTTC
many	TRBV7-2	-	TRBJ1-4	CASSLGQASSVKLFF	TGTGCCAGCAGCCTAGGGCAGGCCAGTAGTGTAAAACTGTTTTTT
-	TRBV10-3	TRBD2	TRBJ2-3	CAIRKAGGTTDTQYF	TGTGCCATCAGAAAAGCGGGAGGTACCACAGATACGCAGTATTTT
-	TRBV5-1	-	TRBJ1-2	CASSFREDYGYTF	TGCGCCAGCAGCTTTAGGGAAGACTATGGCTACACCTTC
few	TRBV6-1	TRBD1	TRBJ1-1	CASSEKQGDQAFF	TGTGCCAGCAGTGAAAAACAGGGGGACCAAGCTTTCTTT
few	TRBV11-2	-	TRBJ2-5	CASSLDPTRETQYF	TGTGCCAGCAGCTTAGATCCCACAAGAGAGACCCAGTACTTC
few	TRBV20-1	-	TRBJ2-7	CSASGAYEQYF	TGCAGTGCTAGTGGAGCTTACGAGCAGTACTTC
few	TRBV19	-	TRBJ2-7	CASSPSGTWSYEQYF	TGTGCCAGTAGTCCCTCCGGGACATGGTCCTACGAGCAGTACTTC
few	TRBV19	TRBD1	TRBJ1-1	CASSSRQGSPEAFF	TGTGCCAGTAGTTCCCGACAGGGTAGCCCTGAAGCTTTCTTT
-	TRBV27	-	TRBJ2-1	CATTNSSYNEQFF	TGTGCCACCACTAATAGCTCCTACAATGAGCAGTTCTTC
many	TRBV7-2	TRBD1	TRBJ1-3	CASSLYRGSGNTIYF	TGTGCCAGCAGCTTATACAGGGGCTCTGGAAACACCATATATTTT
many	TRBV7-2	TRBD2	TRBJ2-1	CASSLGTSGPYNEQFF	TGTGCCAGCAGCTTAGGGACTAGCGGGCCTTACAATGAGCAGTTCTTC
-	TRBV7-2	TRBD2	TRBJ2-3	CASSLWVGGVADTQYF	TGTGCCAGCAGCTTATGGGTCGGGGGGGTGGCAGATACGCAGTATTTT
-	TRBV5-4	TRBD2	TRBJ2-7	CASSKDGGNYEQYF	TGTGCCAGCAGCAAGGACGGGGGGAACTACGAGCAGTACTTC
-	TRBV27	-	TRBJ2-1	CASSLSPLNNEQFF	TGTGCCAGCAGTTTATCCCCCTTAAACAATGAGCAGTTCTTC
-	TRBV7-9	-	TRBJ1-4	CASRAPSRGQNEKLFF	TGTGCCAGCAGGGCCCCCTCTCGGGGGCAAAATGAAAAACTGTTTTTT
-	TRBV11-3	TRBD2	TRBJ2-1	CASSSRGGDNEQFF	TGTGCCAGCAGCTCACGGGGGGGAGACAATGAGCAGTTCTTC
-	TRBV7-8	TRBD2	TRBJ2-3	CASSFRGTSGSTDTQYF	TGTGCCAGCAGCTTTCGCGGGACTAGCGGGAGCACAGATACGCAGTATTTT
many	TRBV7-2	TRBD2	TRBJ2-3	CASSLDGGGTDTQYF	TGTGCCAGCAGCTTAGACGGGGGGGGCACTGATACGCAGTATTTT
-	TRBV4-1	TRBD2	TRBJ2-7	CASSQDLLAGFSYEQYF	TGCGCCAGCAGCCAAGATTTACTAGCGGGATTTTCCTACGAGCAGTACTTC
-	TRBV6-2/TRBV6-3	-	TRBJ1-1	CASNGALNTEAFF	TGTGCCAGCAATGGGGCTTTGAACACTGAAGCTTTCTTT
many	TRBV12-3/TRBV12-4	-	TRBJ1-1	CASTDGTLGDTEAFF	TGTGCCAGCACCGACGGGACCCTAGGGGACACTGAAGCTTTCTTT
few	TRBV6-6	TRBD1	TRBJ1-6	CASSYPPEGADGSPLHF	TGTGCCAGCAGTTACCCCCCGGAGGGGGCGGATGGATCACCCCTCCACTTT
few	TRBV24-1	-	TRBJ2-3	CATSGELDTQYF	TGTGCCACCAGTGGGGAATTGGATACGCAGTATTTT
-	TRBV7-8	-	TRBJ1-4	CASSLLDRQGEKLFF	TGTGCCAGCAGCTTATTAGACAGGCAAGGCGAAAAACTGTTTTTT
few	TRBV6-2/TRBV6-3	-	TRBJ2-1	CASQDAYSYNEQFF	TGTGCCAGCCAGGACGCATACTCCTACAATGAGCAGTTCTTC
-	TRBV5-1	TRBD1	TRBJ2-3	CASRQTGTNTDTQYF	TGCGCCAGCAGACAGACAGGGACGAACACAGATACGCAGTATTTT
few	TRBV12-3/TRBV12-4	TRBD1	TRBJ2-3	CASSPDRAVDTQYF	TGTGCCAGCAGTCCCGACAGGGCGGTAGATACGCAGTATTTT
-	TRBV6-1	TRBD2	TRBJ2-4	CASSEALDSGGNNIQYF	TGTGCCAGCAGTGAAGCGCTTGATAGCGGGGGCAACAACATTCAGTACTTC
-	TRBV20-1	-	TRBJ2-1	CSAALRRGYNEQFF	TGCAGTGCTGCCTTGAGGAGGGGATACAATGAGCAGTTCTTC
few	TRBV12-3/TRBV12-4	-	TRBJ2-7	CASSTLQGLSSYEQYF	TGTGCCAGCAGCACATTACAGGGATTAAGCTCCTACGAGCAGTACTTC
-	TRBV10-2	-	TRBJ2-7	CASRSPGYEQYF	TGCGCCTCCCGGTCTCCGGGGTACGAGCAGTACTTC
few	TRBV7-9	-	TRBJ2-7	CASTPGQEDYEQYF	TGTGCCAGCACCCCGGGACAAGAGGACTACGAGCAGTACTTC
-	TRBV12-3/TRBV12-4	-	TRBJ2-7	CASSFGDPTKQYF	TGTGCCAGCAGTTTTGGAGACCCTACGAAGCAGTACTTC
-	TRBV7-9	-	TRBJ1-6	CASSSPGPQVSRFNSPLHF	TGTGCCAGCTCATCCCCGGGCCCACAGGTCTCCCGCTTTAATTCACCCCTCCACTTT
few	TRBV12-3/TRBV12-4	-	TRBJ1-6	CASSGRVAFSPLHF	TGTGCCAGCAGTGGACGGGTAGCCTTTTCACCCCTCCACTTT
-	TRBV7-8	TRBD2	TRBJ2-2	CASTELPHSGGGNTGELFF	TGTGCCAGCACCGAATTGCCCCATAGTGGGGGGGGTAACACCGGGGAGCTGTTTTTT
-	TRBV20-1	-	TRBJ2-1	CSARNAYNEQFF	TGCAGTGCTAGAAACGCCTACAATGAGCAGTTCTTC
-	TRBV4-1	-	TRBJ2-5	CASSQVRGMKTQYF	TGCGCCAGCAGCCAAGTACGGGGGATGAAGACCCAGTACTTC
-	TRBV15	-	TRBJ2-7	CATSNFGGRSYEQYF	TGTGCCACCAGCAACTTCGGAGGGAGGTCCTACGAGCAGTACTTC
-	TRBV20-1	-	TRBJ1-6	CSARDYGSLRPGSPLHF	TGCAGTGCTAGAGATTACGGCAGTCTGCGCCCCGGTTCACCCCTCCACTTT
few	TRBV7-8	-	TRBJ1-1	CASSLVIQGGTEAFF	TGTGCCAGCAGCTTAGTTATACAGGGTGGAACTGAAGCTTTCTTT
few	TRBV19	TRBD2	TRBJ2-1	CASRPSGIANEQFF	TGTGCCAGTAGGCCTAGCGGGATTGCCAATGAGCAGTTCTTC
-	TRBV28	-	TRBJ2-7	CASRLDSGPYEQYF	TGTGCCAGCAGGTTGGACAGCGGGCCGTACGAGCAGTACTTC
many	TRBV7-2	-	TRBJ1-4	CASSKARASNEKLFF	TGTGCCAGCAGCAAGGCCAGGGCATCTAATGAAAAACTGTTTTTT
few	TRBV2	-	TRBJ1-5	CASSEQPAAGHQHF	TGTGCCAGCAGTGAGCAGCCCGCAGCGGGGCACCAGCATTTT
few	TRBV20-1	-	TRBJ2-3	CSARGEGRDRPHTDTQYF	TGCAGTGCTAGGGGAGAGGGAAGAGACCGGCCCCACACAGATACGCAGTATTTT
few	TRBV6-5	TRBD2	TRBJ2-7	CASSYSASGISSYEQYF	TGTGCCAGCAGTTACTCAGCTAGCGGGATCTCCTCCTACGAGCAGTACTTC
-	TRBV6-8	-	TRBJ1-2	CASTPIAANYGYTF	TGTGCCAGCACTCCGATAGCAGCTAACTATGGCTACACCTTC
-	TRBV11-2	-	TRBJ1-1	CASVTEGPEAFF	TGTGCCAGCGTTACCGAAGGTCCTGAAGCTTTCTTT
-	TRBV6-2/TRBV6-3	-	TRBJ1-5	CASSYNLGQPQHF	TGTGCCAGCAGTTACAACCTCGGGCAGCCCCAGCATTTT
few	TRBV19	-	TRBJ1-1	CASSILGSTEAFF	TGTGCCAGTAGTATATTAGGGAGCACTGAAGCTTTCTTT
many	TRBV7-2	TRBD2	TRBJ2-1	CASSLLPAGGTDEQFF	TGTGCCAGCAGCCTCCTTCCAGCGGGAGGTACGGATGAGCAGTTCTTC
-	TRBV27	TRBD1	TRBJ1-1	CASSLGQGPAEAFF	TGTGCCAGCAGTTTAGGACAGGGTCCTGCTGAAGCTTTCTTT